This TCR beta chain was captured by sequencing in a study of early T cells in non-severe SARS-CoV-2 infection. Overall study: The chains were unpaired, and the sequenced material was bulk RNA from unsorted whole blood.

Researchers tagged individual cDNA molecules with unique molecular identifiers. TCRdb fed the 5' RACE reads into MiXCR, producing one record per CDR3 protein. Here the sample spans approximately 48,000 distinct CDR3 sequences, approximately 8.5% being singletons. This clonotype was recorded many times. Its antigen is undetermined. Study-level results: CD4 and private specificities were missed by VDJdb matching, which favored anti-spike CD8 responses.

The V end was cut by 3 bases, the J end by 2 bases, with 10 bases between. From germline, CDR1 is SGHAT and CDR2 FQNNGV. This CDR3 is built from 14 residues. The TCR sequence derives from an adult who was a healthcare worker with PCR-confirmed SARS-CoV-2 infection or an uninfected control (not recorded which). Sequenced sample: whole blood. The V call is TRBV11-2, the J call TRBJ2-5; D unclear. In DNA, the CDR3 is TGTGCCAGCAGCTTCGGAACGGCGCAAGAGACCCAGTACTTC. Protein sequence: CASSFGTAQETQYF.